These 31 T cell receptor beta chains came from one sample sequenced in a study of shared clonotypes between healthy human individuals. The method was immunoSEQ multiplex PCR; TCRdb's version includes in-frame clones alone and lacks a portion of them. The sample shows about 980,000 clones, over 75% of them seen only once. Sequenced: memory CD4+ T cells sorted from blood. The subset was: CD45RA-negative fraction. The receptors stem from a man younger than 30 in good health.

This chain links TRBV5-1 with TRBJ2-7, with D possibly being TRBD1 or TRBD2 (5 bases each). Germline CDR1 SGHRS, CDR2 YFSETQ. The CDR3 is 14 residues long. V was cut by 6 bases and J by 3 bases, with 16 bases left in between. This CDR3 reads CASTRGEGRYEQYF. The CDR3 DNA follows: TGCGCCAGCACCCGGGGAGAGGGGCGCTACGAGCAGTACTTC.

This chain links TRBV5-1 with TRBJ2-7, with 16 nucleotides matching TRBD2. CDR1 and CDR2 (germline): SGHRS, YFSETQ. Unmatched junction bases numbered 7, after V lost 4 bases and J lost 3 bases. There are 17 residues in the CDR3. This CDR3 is CASSQGLAGGLGYEQYF. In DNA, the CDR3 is TGCGCCAGCAGCCAGGGACTAGCGGGAGGGCTGGGCTACGAGCAGTACTTC.

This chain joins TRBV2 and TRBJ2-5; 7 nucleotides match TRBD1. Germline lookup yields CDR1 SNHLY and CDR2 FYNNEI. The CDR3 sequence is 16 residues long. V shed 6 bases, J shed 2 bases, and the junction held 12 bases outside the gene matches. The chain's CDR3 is CASSREIGQAQETQYF. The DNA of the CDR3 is TGTGCCAGCAGCCGCGAAATAGGACAGGCTCAAGAGACCCAGTACTTC.

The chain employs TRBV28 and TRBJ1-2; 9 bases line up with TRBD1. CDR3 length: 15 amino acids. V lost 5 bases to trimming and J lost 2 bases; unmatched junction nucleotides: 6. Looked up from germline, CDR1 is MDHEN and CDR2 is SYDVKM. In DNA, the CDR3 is TGTGCCAGCAGTCCCATTGGACAGGGGAACTATGGCTACACCTTC. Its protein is CASSPIGQGNYGYTF.

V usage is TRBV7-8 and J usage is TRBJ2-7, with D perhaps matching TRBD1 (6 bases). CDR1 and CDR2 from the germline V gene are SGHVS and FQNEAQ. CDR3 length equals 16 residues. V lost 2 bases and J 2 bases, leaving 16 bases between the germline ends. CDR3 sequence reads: CASSLLTGQLTYEQYF. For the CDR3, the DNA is TGTGCCAGCAGCTTACTTACGGGACAATTGACCTACGAGCAGTACTTC.

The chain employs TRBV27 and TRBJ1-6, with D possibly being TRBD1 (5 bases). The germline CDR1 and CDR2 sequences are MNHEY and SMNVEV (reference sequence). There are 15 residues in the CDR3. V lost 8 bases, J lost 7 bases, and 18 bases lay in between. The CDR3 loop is CASRGGDRWNSPLHF. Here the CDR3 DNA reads TGTGCCAGCCGAGGAGGGGATCGTTGGAATTCACCCCTCCACTTT.

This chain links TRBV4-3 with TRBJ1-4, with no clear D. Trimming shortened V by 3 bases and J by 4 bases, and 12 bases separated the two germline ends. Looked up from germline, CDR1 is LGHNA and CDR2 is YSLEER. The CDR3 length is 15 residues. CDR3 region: CASSQKGMFNEKLFF. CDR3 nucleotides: TGCGCCAGCAGCCAGAAGGGAATGTTTAATGAAAAACTGTTTTTT.

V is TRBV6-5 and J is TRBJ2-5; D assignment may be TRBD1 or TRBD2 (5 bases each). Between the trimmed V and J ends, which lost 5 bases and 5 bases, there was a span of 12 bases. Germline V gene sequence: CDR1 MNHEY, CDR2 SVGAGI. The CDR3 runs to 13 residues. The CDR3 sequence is CASSPGWDETQYF. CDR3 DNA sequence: TGTGCCAGCAGTCCGGGTTGGGACGAGACCCAGTACTTC.

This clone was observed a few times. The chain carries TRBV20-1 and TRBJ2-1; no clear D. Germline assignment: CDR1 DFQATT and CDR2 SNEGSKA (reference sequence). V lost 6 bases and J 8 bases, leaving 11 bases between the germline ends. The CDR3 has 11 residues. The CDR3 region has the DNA TGCAGTGCAACCATTCGGGATGAGCAGTTCTTC. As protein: CSATIRDEQFF.

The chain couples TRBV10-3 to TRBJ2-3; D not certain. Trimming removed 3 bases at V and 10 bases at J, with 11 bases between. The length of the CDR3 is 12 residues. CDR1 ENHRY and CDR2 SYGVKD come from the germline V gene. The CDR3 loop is CAISEQALSQYF. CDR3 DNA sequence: TGTGCCATCAGTGAACAAGCCCTATCGCAGTATTTT.

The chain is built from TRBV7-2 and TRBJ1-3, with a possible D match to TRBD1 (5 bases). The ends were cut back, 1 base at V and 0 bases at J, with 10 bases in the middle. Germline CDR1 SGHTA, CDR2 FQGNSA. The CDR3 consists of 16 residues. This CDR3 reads CASSLDRPSSGNTIYF. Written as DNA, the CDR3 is TGTGCCAGCAGCTTAGACAGGCCATCCTCTGGAAACACCATATATTTT.

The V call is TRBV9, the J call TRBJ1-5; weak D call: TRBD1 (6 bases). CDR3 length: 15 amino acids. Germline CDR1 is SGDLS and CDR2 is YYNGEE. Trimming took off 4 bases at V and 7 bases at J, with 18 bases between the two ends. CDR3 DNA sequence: TGTGCCAGCAGCTCAGAGGGGCAGGGGAGGCAGCCCCAGCATTTT. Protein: CASSSEGQGRQPQHF.

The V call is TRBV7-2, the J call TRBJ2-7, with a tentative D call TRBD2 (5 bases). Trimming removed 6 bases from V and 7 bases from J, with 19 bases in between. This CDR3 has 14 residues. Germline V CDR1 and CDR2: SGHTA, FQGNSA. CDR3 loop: CASRTPGLTGEQYF. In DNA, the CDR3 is TGTGCCAGCAGGACCCCAGGCCTCACGGGAGAGCAGTACTTC.

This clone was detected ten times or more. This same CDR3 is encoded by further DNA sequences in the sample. The CDR3 region has the DNA TGTGCCAGCAGCCACTCCGGATCGGCCAAAAACATTCAGTACTTC. Translation: CASSHSGSAKNIQYF. The chain combines TRBV7-2 with TRBJ2-4; D unclear. V lost 5 bases and J lost 1, with 12 bases in between. The CDR3 consists of 15 residues. CDR1 SGHTA and CDR2 FQGNSA come from the germline V gene.

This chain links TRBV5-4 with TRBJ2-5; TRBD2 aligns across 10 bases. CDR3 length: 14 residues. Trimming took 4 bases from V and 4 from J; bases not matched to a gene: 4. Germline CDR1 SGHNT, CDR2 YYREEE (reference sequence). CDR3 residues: CASSAGLATETQYF. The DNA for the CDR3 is TGTGCCAGCAGCGCGGGACTAGCGACAGAGACCCAGTACTTC.

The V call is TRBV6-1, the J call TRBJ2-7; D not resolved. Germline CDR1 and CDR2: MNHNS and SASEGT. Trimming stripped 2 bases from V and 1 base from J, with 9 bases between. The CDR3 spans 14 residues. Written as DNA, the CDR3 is TGTGCCAGCAGTGAATGGACGCCGTCCTACGAGCAGTACTTC. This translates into CASSEWTPSYEQYF.

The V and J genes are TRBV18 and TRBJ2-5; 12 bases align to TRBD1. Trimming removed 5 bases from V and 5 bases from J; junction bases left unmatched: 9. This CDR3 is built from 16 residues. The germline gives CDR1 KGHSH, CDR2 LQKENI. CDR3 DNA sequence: TGTGCCAGCTCATCGGTTCGGGACAGGGGGCAGGAGACCCAGTACTTC. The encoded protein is CASSSVRDRGQETQYF.

CDR3: CASSRRPGRSRSGSYEQYF. CDR3 bases: TGTGCCAGCAGCCGCCGACCGGGTCGTAGCCGTTCGGGGTCCTACGAGCAGTACTTC. This sequence joins TRBV27 and TRBJ2-7; possible D gene TRBD2, 5 bases. This CDR3 spans 19 amino acids. Between the trimmed V and J ends, which lost 6 bases and 1 base, there was a span of 28 bases. Germline loops: CDR1 MNHEY, CDR2 SMNVEV (reference sequence).

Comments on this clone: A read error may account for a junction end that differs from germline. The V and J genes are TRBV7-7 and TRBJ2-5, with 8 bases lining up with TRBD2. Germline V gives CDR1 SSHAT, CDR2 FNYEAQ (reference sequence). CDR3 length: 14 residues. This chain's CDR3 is CASSQGLAEETQYF. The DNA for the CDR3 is TGTGCTAGCAGCCAAGGACTAGCAGAAGAGACCCAGTACTTC.

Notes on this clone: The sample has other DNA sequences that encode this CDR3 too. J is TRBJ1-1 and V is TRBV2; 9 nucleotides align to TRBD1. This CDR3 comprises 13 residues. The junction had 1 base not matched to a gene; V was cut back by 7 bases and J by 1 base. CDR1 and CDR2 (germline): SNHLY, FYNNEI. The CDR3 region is CASKGQGNTEAFF. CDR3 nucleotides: TGTGCCAGCAAGGGACAGGGGAACACTGAAGCTTTCTTT.

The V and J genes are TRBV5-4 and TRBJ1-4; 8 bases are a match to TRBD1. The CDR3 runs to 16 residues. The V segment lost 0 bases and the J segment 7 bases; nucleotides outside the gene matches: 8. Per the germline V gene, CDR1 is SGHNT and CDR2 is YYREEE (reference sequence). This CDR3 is CASSLGSGTGGEKLFF. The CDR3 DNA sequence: TGTGCCAGCAGCTTGGGCTCTGGTACAGGGGGTGAAAAACTGTTTTTT. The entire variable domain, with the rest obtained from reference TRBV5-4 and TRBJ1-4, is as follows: ETGVTQSPTHLIKTRGQQVTLRCSSQSGHNTVSWYQQALGQGPQFIFQYYREEENGRGNFPPRFSGLQFPNYSSELNVNALELDDSALYLCASSLGSGTGGEKLFFGSGTQLSVL.

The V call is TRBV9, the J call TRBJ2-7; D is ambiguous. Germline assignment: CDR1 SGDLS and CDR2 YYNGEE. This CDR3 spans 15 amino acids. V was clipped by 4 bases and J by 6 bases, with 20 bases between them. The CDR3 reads CASSPRVVISGEQYF. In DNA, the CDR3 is TGTGCCAGCAGCCCCCGGGTCGTGATAAGTGGCGAGCAGTACTTC.

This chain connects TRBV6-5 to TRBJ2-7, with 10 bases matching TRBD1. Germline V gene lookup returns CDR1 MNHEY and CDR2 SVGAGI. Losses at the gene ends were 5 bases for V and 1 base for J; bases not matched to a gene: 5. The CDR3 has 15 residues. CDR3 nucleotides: TGTGCCAGCAGTCACCGGGACAGGGGTTCCTACGAGCAGTACTTC. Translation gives CASSHRDRGSYEQYF.

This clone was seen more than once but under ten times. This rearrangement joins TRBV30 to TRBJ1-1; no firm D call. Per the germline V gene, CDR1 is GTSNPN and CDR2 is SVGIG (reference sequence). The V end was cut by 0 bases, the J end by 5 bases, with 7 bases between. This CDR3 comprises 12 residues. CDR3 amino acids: CAWSVFVTEAFF. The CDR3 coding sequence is TGTGCCTGGAGTGTATTTGTAACTGAAGCTTTCTTT.

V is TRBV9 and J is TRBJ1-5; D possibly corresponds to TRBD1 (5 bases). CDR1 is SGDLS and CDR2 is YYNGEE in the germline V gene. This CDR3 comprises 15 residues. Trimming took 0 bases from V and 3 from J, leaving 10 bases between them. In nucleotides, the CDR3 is TGTGCCAGCAGCGTAGATGGGGCAAACAATCAGCCCCAGCATTTT. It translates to CASSVDGANNQPQHF.

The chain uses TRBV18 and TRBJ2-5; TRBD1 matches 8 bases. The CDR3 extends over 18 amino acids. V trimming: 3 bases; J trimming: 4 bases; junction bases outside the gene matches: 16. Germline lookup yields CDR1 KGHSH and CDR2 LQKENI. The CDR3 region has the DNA TGTGCCAGCTCACCTGGTGAGGGCAGGGGGCGGAGGGGAGAGACCCAGTACTTC. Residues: CASSPGEGRGRRGETQYF.

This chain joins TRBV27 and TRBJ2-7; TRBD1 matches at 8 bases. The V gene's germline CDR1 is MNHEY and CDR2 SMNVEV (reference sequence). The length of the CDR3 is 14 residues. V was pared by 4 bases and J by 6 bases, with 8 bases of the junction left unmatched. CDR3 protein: CASSYRQGTGEQYF. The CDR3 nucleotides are TGTGCCAGCAGTTACAGACAGGGGACGGGCGAGCAGTACTTC.

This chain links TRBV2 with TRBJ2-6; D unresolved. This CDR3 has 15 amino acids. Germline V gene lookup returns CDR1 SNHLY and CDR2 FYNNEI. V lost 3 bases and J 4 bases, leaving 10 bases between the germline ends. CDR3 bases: TGTGCCAGCAGTGAGGACGGATGGGGGGCCAACGTCCTGACTTTC. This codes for CASSEDGWGANVLTF.

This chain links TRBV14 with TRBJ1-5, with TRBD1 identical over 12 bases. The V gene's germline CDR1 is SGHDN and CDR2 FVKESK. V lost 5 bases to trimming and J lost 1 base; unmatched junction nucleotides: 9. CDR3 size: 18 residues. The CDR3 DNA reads TGTGCCAGCAGCAGCCCGGGACAGGGGGCGCAGAGCAATCAGCCCCAGCATTTT. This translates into CASSSPGQGAQSNQPQHF. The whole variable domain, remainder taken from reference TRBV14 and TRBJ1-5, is EAGVTQFPSHSVIEKGQTVTLRCDPISGHDNLYWYRRVMGKEIKFLLHFVKESKQDESGMPNNRFLAERTGGTYSTLKVQPAELEDSGVYFCASSSPGQGAQSNQPQHFGDGTRLSIL.

The CDR3 region is CASRRGPEVEKLFF. Written as DNA, the CDR3 is TGTGCCAGCAGACGGGGGCCCGAGGTTGAAAAACTGTTTTTT. The chain uses TRBV6-6 and TRBJ1-4, with a possible D match to TRBD1 (6 bases). V was shortened by 6 bases and J by 7 bases, with 15 bases between the two germline ends. This CDR3 has 14 amino acids. CDR1 and CDR2 from the germline V gene are MNHNY and SVGAGI (reference sequence).

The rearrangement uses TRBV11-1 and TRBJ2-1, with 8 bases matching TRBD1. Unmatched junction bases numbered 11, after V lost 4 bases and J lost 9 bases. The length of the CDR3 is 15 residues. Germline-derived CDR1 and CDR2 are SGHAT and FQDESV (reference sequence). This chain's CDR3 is CASSSEDRDKGEQFF. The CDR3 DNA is TGTGCCAGCAGCTCGGAGGACAGGGACAAGGGTGAGCAGTTCTTC.